Described below is a single T cell receptor beta chain sequence and its context. These data originate in a study of blood T cell repertoires in COVID-19. Study at large: COVID-19 samples, acute and convalescent, were from the United States, Italy and Spain. T cells, B-cell-depleted T cells, or PBMCs supplied cDNA or gDNA.

Germline V CDR1 and CDR2: SEHNR, FQNEAQ (reference sequence). The length of the CDR3 is 14 residues. V shed 5 bases and J shed 2 bases, with 12 bases lying between them. In the authors' methods: Reference gene primer amplification yielded estimated nucleated cell counts. The table came from immunoSEQ multiplex PCR; TCRdb's copy has only in-frame clones and leaves some out. The DNA gave D and trimming, while V, J and clone size come from that table. The sample lists about 490,000 clones; 80% to 90% were seen once. The gene calls are TRBV7-9 and TRBJ1-1, with a tentative D call TRBD1 (5 bases). Sequencing was performed on peripheral blood. The sequence came from a human donor in a cohort sampled during active COVID-19. The CDR3 sequence: CASSRRQGNTEAFF. DNA of the CDR3: TGTGCCAGCAGCCGAAGGCAGGGCAACACTGAAGCTTTCTTT.